Described below is a single TCR beta chain sequence and its context. What it binds is unknown. Each CDR3 protein is one row after TCRdb ran MiXCR on the 5' RACE reads. The sample lists around 86,000 distinct CDR3 sequences, approximately 15% occurring once. These data are taken from a study of early T cells in non-severe SARS-CoV-2 infection. Trimming at V came to 4 bases and at J to 2 bases, leaving 0 bases not matched to a gene. CDR1 and CDR2 (germline): ENHRY, SYGVKD. CDR3 length: 14 residues. Findings of the study overall: There was a bias toward anti-spike CD8 responses in VDJdb matching, which missed private and CD4 specificities.

The V gene is TRBV10-3, the J gene TRBJ1-3; 9 bases are a match to TRBD1. The origin of this receptor is an adult who was a healthcare worker with PCR-confirmed SARS-CoV-2 infection or an uninfected control (not recorded which). The specimen sequenced was whole blood. The CDR3 nucleotides read TGTGCCATCAGTGGGACAGGGGCTGGAAACACCATATATTTT. This encodes CAISGTGAGNTIYF.